This T cell receptor beta chain originates from a study of blood T cell repertoires in COVID-19. Turning to the study itself: Spain, Italy and the United States supplied samples that represented acute and convalescent COVID-19.

The CDR3 length is 16 residues. Trimming took 3 bases from V and 8 from J, leaving 19 bases between them. TCRdb keeps only in-frame clones here, not all; method: immunoSEQ multiplex PCR. The sample holds around 46,000 clones, approximately 90% seen once. The chain joins TRBV23-1 to TRBJ1-4; tentative D call: TRBD1 (5 bases). TRBV23-1 is an ORF, with its function uncertain. Sequenced sample: peripheral blood. This sequence originates from a man in his forties with active COVID-19. DNA for the CDR3: TGCGCCAGCAGTCATCCGGTGGGGCGATTAGGGGAAAAACTGTTTTTT. Its protein is CASSHPVGRLGEKLFF.